Listed here is a single TCR beta chain. Its specificity is unknown. This sample was included in a study of graft-versus-host responses after intestinal transplantation. Study-wide context: Anti-thymocyte globulin served as induction for all recipients, who then took tacrolimus and steroids for approximately three years.

Study-wide results and caveats: An association linked early post-transplant HvG declines with peak circulating GvH clone levels. Investigators detected GvH clones in recipient marrow, with some emerging earlier in ileum or blood. Individuals who had graft-donor T cell macrochimerism had allografts that showed high graft-versus-host to host-versus-graft clonal ratios.

The V gene lost 5 bases and the J gene lost 4 bases, with 23 bases spanning the gap. This CDR3 is built from 18 residues. CDR1 is MDHEN and CDR2 is SYDVKM in the germline V gene. The assay was immunoSEQ multiplex PCR, and TCRdb's table has in-frame clones only and misses some. Of just under 65,000 clones listed, 90% to 95% were seen once; the top ten hold 1.5% to 2%. This chain joins TRBV28 and TRBJ2-2; weak D call: TRBD2 (5 bases). This receptor was obtained from a human donor who was the organ donor for an intestinal transplant. The sample here was unstimulated CD8+ T cells sorted from spleen or lymph node cells, taken before transplant. CDR3 in amino acids: CASSHAMGLRAFTGELFF. The CDR3 nucleotides are TGTGCCAGCAGTCACGCCATGGGTTTGCGGGCGTTCACCGGGGAGCTGTTTTTT.